The clone carrying this T cell receptor beta chain occurred once. The assay was immunoSEQ multiplex PCR, and TCRdb's table has in-frame clones only and misses some. The sample holds over 70,000 clones, about 73% seen once. The data belong to a study of OX40 agonist ivuxolimab in advanced cancers. The sequenced sample was CD4+ or CD8+ T cells sorted from blood, obtained in a trial of the OX40 agonist ivuxolimab. The origin of this receptor is an adult with an advanced solid tumor such as melanoma, head and neck, liver or kidney cancer.

The CDR3 nucleotides are TGTGCCAGCAGGAGGGGGGAGGCTGAAGCTTTCTTT. Its protein is CASRRGEAEAFF. This sequence joins TRBV2 and TRBJ1-1; a weak D match, TRBD1 (6 bases). The CDR3 totals 12 residues. Germline V gene lookup returns CDR1 SNHLY and CDR2 FYNNEI. V was cut by 6 bases and J by 6 bases, with 11 bases left in between.